The next 5 T cell receptor beta chains were all read from a single sample in a study of blood T cells in healthy people across ages. With a J-beta primer mix and a sample-barcoded 5' primer, a second PCR ran 7 to 11 cycles. TCRdb reanalysed the 5' RACE reads using MiXCR and keeps one entry per CDR3 protein. The sample holds 1.5 million to 1.8 million distinct CDR3 sequences, 35% to 45% seen once. The sequencing input was blood. The receptor set was obtained from a woman under 30 in good health.

V gene TRBV10-3 combines with J gene TRBJ1-2, with D unclear. In germline, CDR1 is ENHRY, CDR2 SYGVKD. V was cut by 8 bases and J by 4 bases, with 11 bases left in between. This CDR3 has 12 residues. The CDR3 DNA reads as TGTGCCATCGCGGGAGAGACCTATGGCTACACCTTC. This encodes CAIAGETYGYTF.

The chain recombines TRBV15 with TRBJ2-7; tentatively, D is TRBD1 (6 bases). CDR1 is LNHNV, CDR2 YYDKDF, per germline (reference sequence). This CDR3 is built from 15 residues. Trimming took 2 bases from V and 0 from J, leaving 11 bases between them. The CDR3 spells CATSRRGHGSYEQYF. DNA of the CDR3: TGTGCCACCAGCAGAAGGGGACACGGCTCCTACGAGCAGTACTTC.

The rearrangement links TRBV7-9 to TRBJ2-7; D perhaps matches TRBD2 (6 bases). V dropped 5 bases and J dropped 0 bases, with 20 bases sitting between them. Per germline, CDR1 SEHNR and CDR2 FQNEAQ (reference sequence). CDR3 length: 17 amino acids. For the CDR3, the DNA is TGTGCCAGCAGCCGACGAACATCCGGGACTGGCTCCTACGAGCAGTACTTC. Its protein product is CASSRRTSGTGSYEQYF.

This clonotype was seen more than once but under ten times. The rearrangement links TRBV9 to TRBJ1-2, with 7 positions matching TRBD1. V shed 1 base and J 4 bases; nucleotides not matched to a gene: 4. CDR1 SGDLS and CDR2 YYNGEE come from the germline V gene. The CDR3 length is 14 residues. CDR3 sequence: CASSVRGQTYGYTF. In DNA form, the CDR3 reads TGTGCCAGCAGCGTACGGGGACAGACCTATGGCTACACCTTC.

This chain uses TRBV5-1 with TRBJ2-1; TRBD1 or TRBD2 may be the D gene (7 bases each). The J call may be wrong; the DNA end is better matched by TRBJ2-7. The CDR3 spans 15 residues. Germline CDR1 SGHRS, CDR2 YFSETQ. The CDR3 DNA sequence: TGCGCCAGCAGCCAGGGGGGGCAAGGAGGGAACGAGCAGTACTTC. This sequence encodes CASSQGGQGGNEQYF.